This T cell receptor beta chain was retrieved from a study of blood T cell repertoires in COVID-19. In the study overall: The United States, Italy and Spain supplied acute and convalescent COVID-19 samples. T cells, B-cell-depleted T cells, or PBMCs supplied cDNA or gDNA.

Under the authors' procedure: From reference gene primer amplification, estimates of nucleated cell counts were derived. Using immunoSEQ multiplex PCR, the repertoire was profiled, and TCRdb retains in-frame clones only, with some absent. That table furnishes V, J and clone size, whereas the DNA furnished D and trimming. The sample lists roughly 67,000 clones, under 95% occurring once. From germline, CDR1 is SGHTA and CDR2 FQGNSA. The CDR3 is 15 amino acids. With 2 bases clipped from V and 2 bases from J, the junction kept 3 bases outside the gene matches. Material for sequencing was peripheral blood. This sequence originates from a man aged 70-80 years with active COVID-19. The chain has TRBV7-2 and TRBJ2-5; TRBD2 matches 9 bases. CDR3: CASSLPSGVQETQYF. As DNA, the CDR3 is TGTGCCAGCAGCTTACCTAGCGGGGTTCAAGAGACCCAGTACTTC.